The rows below give T cell receptor beta chains drawn from one sample of a study of blood T cell repertoires in COVID-19. The protocol was immunoSEQ multiplex PCR, while the TCRdb copy is restricted to in-frame clones and leaves out a portion. The sample has 60,000 or so clones; 90% are singletons. The sequenced sample was peripheral blood. The receptors shown here come from a man aged 60 to 69 with active COVID-19. Each CDR3 is given with its conserved first and last residue. The D gene is left open where the match is weak. Only part of the rows carry a size: once, few, many, or a class if the clone is expanded.

v_gene	d_gene	abundance	j_gene	CDR3nt	CDR3aa
TRBV7-9	TRBD2	-	TRBJ2-3	TGTGCCAGCTCCGACCGGGGGGTCCCAGATACGCAGTATTTT	CASSDRGVPDTQYF
TRBV10-3	-	-	TRBJ2-3	TGTGCCATCAGTGAGATGAGTTTGAGCACAGATACGCAGTATTTT	CAISEMSLSTDTQYF
TRBV2	TRBD1	-	TRBJ2-3	TGTGCCAGCAGAGGGAGTGGGACAGTTTTATCCACAGATACGCAGTATTTT	CASRGSGTVLSTDTQYF
TRBV19	-	once	TRBJ1-4	TGTGCCAGTAGTCCCTGGGAGGGGCAAGGTAATGAAAAACTGTTTTTT	CASSPWEGQGNEKLFF
TRBV28	TRBD1	once	TRBJ1-2	TGTGCCAGCAGTCGGACTGGACAGGGCTATGGCTACACCTTC	CASSRTGQGYGYTF
TRBV7-3	TRBD2	-	TRBJ2-2	TGTGCCAGCAGCTTACAGGCGGGAGAAACGACCGGGGAGCTGTTTTTT	CASSLQAGETTGELFF
TRBV12-2	-	-	TRBJ2-5	TGTGCAAGTCGCCCACAGGGTAGGGGCACTGAAGAGACCCAGTACTTC	CASRPQGRGTEETQYF
TRBV7-6	TRBD1	-	TRBJ2-1	TGTGCCAGCAGCCCCGGGACAGGAGTCTACAATGAGCAGTTCTTC	CASSPGTGVYNEQFF
TRBV20-1	TRBD2	-	TRBJ2-1	TGCAGTGCTAGTTCGGCGGGGGGGCGCAATGAGCAGTTCTTC	CSASSAGGRNEQFF
TRBV28	-	-	TRBJ1-3	TGTGCCAGCAGGAGTAATCCCTCTGGAAACACCATATATTTT	CASRSNPSGNTIYF
TRBV30	-	once	TRBJ2-1	TGTGCCTGGAGTGATCTGGGGAGCGAGCAGTTCTTC	CAWSDLGSEQFF
TRBV19	-	-	TRBJ2-2	TGTGCCAGCGGGACTCCGAACACCGGGGAGCTGTTTTTT	CASGTPNTGELFF
TRBV27	TRBD2	-	TRBJ2-7	TGTGCCAGCAGTCAAACGGGACTAGCGGAGTACGAGCAGTACTTC	CASSQTGLAEYEQYF
TRBV25-1	TRBD1	-	TRBJ1-2	TGTGCCAGCAGTACGGACAGGGGCTATGGCTACACCTTC	CASSTDRGYGYTF
TRBV19	-	-	TRBJ2-1	TGTGCCAGTAAGAAGGCCCGGGAGTTCCGCGACAATGAGCAGTTCTTC	CASKKAREFRDNEQFF
TRBV4-2	TRBD1	once	TRBJ2-7	TGTGCCAGCAGCCAAGCCGACAGGGGGAACTACGAGCAGTACTTC	CASSQADRGNYEQYF
TRBV14	-	-	TRBJ1-2	TGTGCCAGCAGCCAAGATCGCGGGGGAAGCGGCGGCTACACCTTC	CASSQDRGGSGGYTF
TRBV2	TRBD1	once	TRBJ2-4	TGTGCCAGCAGTGGACAGGGGTTAGCCAAAAACATTCAGTACTTC	CASSGQGLAKNIQYF
TRBV2	-	-	TRBJ2-1	TGTGCCAGCAGCCCCCCGGGACACCTGTCGTTCTTC	CASSPPGHLSFF
TRBV27	TRBD1	-	TRBJ1-1	TGTGCCAGCAGTGCATATCCCGGGACAGGGAATACTGAAGCTTTCTTT	CASSAYPGTGNTEAFF
TRBV6-2/TRBV6-3	TRBD2	-	TRBJ2-1	TGTGCCAGCAGCCCTACTAGCGATGAGCAGTTCTTC	CASSPTSDEQFF
TRBV7-9	TRBD1	-	TRBJ2-1	TGTGCCAGCAGCCCCACAGGGGGGACCTACAATGAGCAGTTCTTC	CASSPTGGTYNEQFF
TRBV7-9	TRBD1	once	TRBJ1-4	TGTGCCAGCAGCTTTGGGGGGACAGTATGGGAGACGGCTAATGAAAAACTGTTTTTT	CASSFGGTVWETANEKLFF
TRBV19	-	-	TRBJ1-1	TGTGCCAGTAGTATAGACCGATTCCAGGGGAACACTGAAGCTTTCTTT	CASSIDRFQGNTEAFF
TRBV15	-	-	TRBJ2-1	TGTGCCACCAGCAGAGCCAAAGAGGCCTACAATGAGCAGTTCTTC	CATSRAKEAYNEQFF
TRBV7-9	TRBD1	-	TRBJ2-2	TGTGCCAGCAGCGCGGACAGGGGTGTAGCCGGGGAGCTGTTTTTT	CASSADRGVAGELFF
TRBV5-1	-	-	TRBJ2-6	TGCGCCAGCAGCTTAATTTGGAGGGACGGTCTCTCTGGGGCCAACGTCCTGACTTTC	CASSLIWRDGLSGANVLTF
TRBV10-3	-	-	TRBJ2-6	TGTGCCATCAGTGATACGGGCAACGTCCTGACTTTC	CAISDTGNVLTF
TRBV9	-	-	TRBJ2-3	TGTGCCAGCGCTAGGACTGGTGATACGCAGTATTTT	CASARTGDTQYF
TRBV12-3/TRBV12-4	-	-	TRBJ1-1	TGTGCCAGCAGTCCACGACAGAACACTGAAGCTTTCTTT	CASSPRQNTEAFF
TRBV2	-	-	TRBJ2-2	TGTGCCAGCAGTGAAAGGAGCGGAGCGAACACCGGGGAGCTGTTTTTT	CASSERSGANTGELFF
TRBV2	TRBD1	-	TRBJ1-1	TGTGCCAGCAGTTGGTCCCGGACAGGGCGCTCCACTGAAGCTTTCTTT	CASSWSRTGRSTEAFF
TRBV28	TRBD1	-	TRBJ1-6	TGTGCCAGCAGTCCAACCGGGACAGGGCTCCTCTCACCCCTCCACTTT	CASSPTGTGLLSPLHF
TRBV7-9	TRBD1	-	TRBJ1-2	TGTGCCAGCAGCTGGGGGACAGTACTAAACTATGGCTACACCTTC	CASSWGTVLNYGYTF
TRBV6-5	TRBD1	few	TRBJ1-6	TGTGCCAGCAGGCGGACAGGAACCTATAATTCACCCCTCCACTTT	CASRRTGTYNSPLHF
TRBV15	-	-	TRBJ2-2	TGTGCCACCAGCAGAGATTTGGCGGGCACCGGGGAGCTGTTTTTT	CATSRDLAGTGELFF
TRBV4-2	-	-	TRBJ1-1	TGTGCCAGCAGCCAAGTCACGGTGGGTTGGGCGCAAGCTTTCTTT	CASSQVTVGWAQAFF
TRBV5-1	TRBD1	-	TRBJ1-4	TGCGCCAGCAGCCTAGGGACAGGGACTAATGAAAAACTGTTTTTT	CASSLGTGTNEKLFF
TRBV15	-	-	TRBJ2-2	TGTGCCACCAGCAGACTAGGACAAACCGGGGAGCTGTTTTTT	CATSRLGQTGELFF
TRBV21-1	-	-	TRBJ2-7	TGTGCCAGCAGCAAAGTAAGGACAGGGACCTACGAGCAGTACTTC	CASSKVRTGTYEQYF
TRBV5-4	-	-	TRBJ2-2	TGTGCCAGCAGCGGCCATGGGAGCGGGGAGCTGTTTTTT	CASSGHGSGELFF